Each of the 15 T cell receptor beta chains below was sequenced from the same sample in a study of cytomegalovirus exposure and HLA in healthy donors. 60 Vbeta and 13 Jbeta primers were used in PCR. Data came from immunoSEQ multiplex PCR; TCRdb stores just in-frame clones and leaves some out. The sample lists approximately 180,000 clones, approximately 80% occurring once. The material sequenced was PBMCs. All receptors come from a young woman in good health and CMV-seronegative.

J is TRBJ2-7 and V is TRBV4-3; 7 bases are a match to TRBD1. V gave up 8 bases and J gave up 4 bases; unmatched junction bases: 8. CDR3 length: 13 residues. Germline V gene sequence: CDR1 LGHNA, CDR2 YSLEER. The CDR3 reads CASGINRGYEQYF. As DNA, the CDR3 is TGCGCCAGCGGAATCAACAGGGGTTACGAGCAGTACTTC.

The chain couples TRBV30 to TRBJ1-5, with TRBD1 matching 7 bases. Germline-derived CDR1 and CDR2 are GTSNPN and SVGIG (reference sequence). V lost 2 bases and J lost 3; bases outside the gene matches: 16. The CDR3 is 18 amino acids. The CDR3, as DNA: TGTGCCTGGAGTAAGAGGCAGGGGGGAACTGAAGTCAATCAGCCCCAGCATTTT. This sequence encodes CAWSKRQGGTEVNQPQHF. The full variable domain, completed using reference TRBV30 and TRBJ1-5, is SQTIHQWPATLVQPVGSPLSLECTVEGTSNPNLYWYRQAAGRGLQLLFYSVGIGQISSEVPQNLSASRPQDRQFILSSKKLLLSDSGFYLCAWSKRQGGTEVNQPQHFGDGTRLSIL.

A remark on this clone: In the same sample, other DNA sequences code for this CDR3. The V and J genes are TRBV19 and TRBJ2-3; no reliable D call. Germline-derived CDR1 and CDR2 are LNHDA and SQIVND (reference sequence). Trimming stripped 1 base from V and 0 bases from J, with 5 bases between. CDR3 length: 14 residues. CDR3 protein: CASSIGPSTDTQYF. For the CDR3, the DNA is TGTGCCAGTAGTATAGGGCCGAGCACAGATACGCAGTATTTT.

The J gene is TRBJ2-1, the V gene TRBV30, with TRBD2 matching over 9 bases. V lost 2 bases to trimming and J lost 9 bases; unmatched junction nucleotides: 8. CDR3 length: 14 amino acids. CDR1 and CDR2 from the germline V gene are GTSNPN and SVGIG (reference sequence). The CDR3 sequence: CAWSRVAGVGEQFF. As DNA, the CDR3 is TGTGCCTGGAGTAGGGTAGCGGGAGTCGGTGAGCAGTTCTTC.

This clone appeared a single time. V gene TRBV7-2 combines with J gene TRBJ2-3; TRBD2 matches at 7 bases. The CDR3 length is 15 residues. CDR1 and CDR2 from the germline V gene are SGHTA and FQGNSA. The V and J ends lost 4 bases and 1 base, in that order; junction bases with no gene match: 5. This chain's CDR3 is CASSSSGIGTDTQYF. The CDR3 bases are TGTGCCAGCAGCTCTAGCGGAATCGGCACAGATACGCAGTATTTT. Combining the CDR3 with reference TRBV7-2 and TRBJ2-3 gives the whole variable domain GAGVSQSPSNKVTEKGKDVELRCDPISGHTALYWYRQSLGQGLEFLIYFQGNSAPDKSGLPSDRFSAERTGGSVSTLTIQRTQQEDSAVYLCASSSSGIGTDTQYFGPGTRLTVL.

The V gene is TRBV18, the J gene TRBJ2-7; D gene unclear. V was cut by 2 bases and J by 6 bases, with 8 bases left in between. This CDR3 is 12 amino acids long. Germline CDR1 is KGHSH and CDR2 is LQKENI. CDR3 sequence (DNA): TGTGCCAGCTCACCAAGAGCCGGCGAGCAGTACTTC. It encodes CASSPRAGEQYF.

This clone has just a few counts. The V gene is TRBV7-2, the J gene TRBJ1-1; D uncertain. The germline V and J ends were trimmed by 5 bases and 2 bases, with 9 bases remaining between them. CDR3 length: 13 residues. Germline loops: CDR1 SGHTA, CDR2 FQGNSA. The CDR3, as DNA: TGTGCCAGCAGCAACGGGATTAACACTGAAGCTTTCTTT. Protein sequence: CASSNGINTEAFF.

CDR3 protein: CASSLLAGGGHNEQFF. CDR3 DNA: TGCGCCAGCAGCCTCCTGGCGGGAGGAGGTCACAATGAGCAGTTCTTC. This rearrangement joins TRBV5-1 to TRBJ2-1; 8 bases are shared with TRBD2. V lost 4 bases and J lost 5; bases outside the gene matches: 11. The CDR3 is 16 amino acids. The germline gives CDR1 SGHRS, CDR2 YFSETQ.

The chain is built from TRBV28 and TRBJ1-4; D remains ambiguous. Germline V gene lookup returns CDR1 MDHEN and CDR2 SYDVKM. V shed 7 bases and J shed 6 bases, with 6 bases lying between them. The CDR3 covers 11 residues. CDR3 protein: CASNMHEKLFF. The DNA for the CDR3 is TGTGCCAGCAACATGCATGAAAAACTGTTTTTT.

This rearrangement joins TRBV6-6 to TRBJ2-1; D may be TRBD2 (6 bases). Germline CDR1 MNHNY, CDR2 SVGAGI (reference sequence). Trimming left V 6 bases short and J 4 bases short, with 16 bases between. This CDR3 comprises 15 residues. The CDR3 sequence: CASRNLAQIYNEQFF. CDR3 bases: TGTGCCAGCAGAAATCTAGCGCAAATTTACAATGAGCAGTTCTTC.

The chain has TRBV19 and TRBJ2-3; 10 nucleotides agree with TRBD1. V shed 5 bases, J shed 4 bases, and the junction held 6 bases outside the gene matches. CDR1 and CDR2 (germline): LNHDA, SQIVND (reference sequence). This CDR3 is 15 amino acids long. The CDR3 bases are TGTGCCAGTAGTGCTCGGGACAGGGGACCAGATACGCAGTATTTT. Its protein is CASSARDRGPDTQYF.

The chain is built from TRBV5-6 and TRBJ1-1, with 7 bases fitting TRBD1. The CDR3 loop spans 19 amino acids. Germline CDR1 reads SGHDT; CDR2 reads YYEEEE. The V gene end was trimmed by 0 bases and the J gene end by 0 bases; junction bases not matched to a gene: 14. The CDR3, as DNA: TGTGCCAGCAGCTTGGTTGTGGGCAGGGGGGTCCTTATGAACACTGAAGCTTTCTTT. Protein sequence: CASSLVVGRGVLMNTEAFF.

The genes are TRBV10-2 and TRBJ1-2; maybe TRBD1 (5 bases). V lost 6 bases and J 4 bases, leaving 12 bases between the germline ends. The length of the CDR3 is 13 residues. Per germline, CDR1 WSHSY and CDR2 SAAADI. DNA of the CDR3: TGCGCCAGCAGCGATCAGGGAGGCTATGGCTACACCTTC. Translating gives CASSDQGGYGYTF.

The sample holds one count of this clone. The CDR3 DNA sequence: TGTGCCAGCTCACCACAAATGGCAGCGGGCACAGATACGCAGTATTTT. Encoded protein: CASSPQMAAGTDTQYF. The chain employs TRBV18 and TRBJ2-3, with D perhaps TRBD2 (5 bases). The germline gives CDR1 KGHSH, CDR2 LQKENI. CDR3 length equals 16 residues. V was pared by 1 base and J by 1 base, with 12 bases between.

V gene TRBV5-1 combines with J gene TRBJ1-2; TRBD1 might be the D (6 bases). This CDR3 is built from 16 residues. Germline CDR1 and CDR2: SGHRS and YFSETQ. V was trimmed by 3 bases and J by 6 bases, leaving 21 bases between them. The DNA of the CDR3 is TGCGCCAGCAGCTCAATATGGACAGATACTGATAATGGCTACACCTTC. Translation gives CASSSIWTDTDNGYTF.